The clone carrying this TCR beta chain was recorded only once. Assay used: immunoSEQ multiplex PCR; TCRdb lists only in-frame clones, some missing. The sample holds 630,000 or so clones, 95% to 98% seen once. This sample is drawn from a study of shared clonotypes between healthy human individuals. The CDR3 runs to 16 residues. Looked up from germline, CDR1 is MGHRA and CDR2 is YSYEKL. V was clipped by 4 bases and J by 5 bases; unmatched bases: 9. CD8 cells classed as naive were CD45RO-negative and positively selected for CCR7, excluding terminally differentiated effector memory CD45RA+ cells. This receptor was obtained from a man aged 30 to 45 in good health. The chain links TRBV4-1 to TRBJ2-1; the match to TRBD2 covers 9 bases. Input material: naive CD8+ T cells sorted from blood. In DNA, the CDR3 is TGCGCCAGCAGCCCCCGGGTAGCGGGAGTCGACAATGAGCAGTTCTTC. As protein: CASSPRVAGVDNEQFF.